A selection of T cell receptor beta chains follows, all from one sample in a study of PD-1 blockade in classical Hodgkin lymphoma. Data came from immunoSEQ multiplex PCR; TCRdb stores just in-frame clones and leaves some out. Found here are more than 15,000 clones, roughly 85% of them singletons; the top ten hold approximately 15%. Sequenced material: peripheral blood mononuclear cells (PBMCs), taken before the fourth cycle of nivolumab. The receptors shown here come from a human donor with classical Hodgkin lymphoma. The conserved cysteine and the conserved F or W are not part of the CDR3 here.

v_gene: TRBV7-8; CDR3aa: ASSLVGSAGVGQPQH
v_gene: TRBV5-1; CDR3aa: ASPSRASLLKQF
v_gene: TRBV5-1; CDR3aa: ASRLAGGGSSEQF
v_gene: TRBV10-3; CDR3aa: AINPGGTGTEAF
v_gene: TRBV5-1; CDR3aa: ASSLAGGSYEQY
v_gene: TRBV7-9; CDR3aa: ASSLTSGVTDTQY
v_gene: TRBV2; CDR3aa: ASRTGDFYEQY
v_gene: TRBV7-9; CDR3aa: ASSLRSGQETQY
v_gene: TRBV7-8; CDR3aa: ASSFVTGGTNQPQH
v_gene: TRBV7-9; CDR3aa: ASSPLETQY
v_gene: TRBV7-9; CDR3aa: ASSLDRVLSPLH
v_gene: TRBV5-1; CDR3aa: ASSSGGASTDTQY
v_gene: TRBV11-3; CDR3aa: ASSAGTSGGSQQF
v_gene: TRBV18; CDR3aa: ASSPPTPAGNTIY
v_gene: TRBV4-1; CDR3aa: ASSQEEGGTDTQY
v_gene: TRBV9; CDR3aa: ASSVVPGVGAEAF
v_gene: TRBV10-2; CDR3aa: ASRSGASYNEQF
v_gene: TRBV19; CDR3aa: ASPGQGSYEQY
v_gene: TRBV6-1; CDR3aa: ASINSRGGREQY
v_gene: TRBV6-4; CDR3aa: ASSWSGYSGNTIY
v_gene: TRBV7-9; CDR3aa: ASSPGQGAYGYT
v_gene: TRBV5-1; CDR3aa: ASSSTTTVTNYGYT
v_gene: TRBV19; CDR3aa: ASSITLSRGYSNQPQH
v_gene: TRBV7-8; CDR3aa: ASSFVANTEAF
v_gene: TRBV5-1; CDR3aa: ASSEQGYEQF
v_gene: TRBV19; CDR3aa: ASSSGMISNQPQH
v_gene: TRBV9; CDR3aa: ASSDTGTRTGELF
v_gene: TRBV7-9; CDR3aa: ASSLWTGLNYGYT
v_gene: TRBV2; CDR3aa: ASSEGHPPGGYT
v_gene: TRBV6-6; CDR3aa: ASSPGQSYNSPLH
v_gene: TRBV19; CDR3aa: ASSISFGAAGNEQF
v_gene: TRBV6-6; CDR3aa: ASRPPLGQADYEQY
v_gene: TRBV5-1; CDR3aa: ASSLGGGSRDEQF
v_gene: TRBV11-3; CDR3aa: ASSLGAGNRPPISEQY
v_gene: TRBV7-6; CDR3aa: ASSLGGFTEKLF
v_gene: TRBV5-1; CDR3aa: ASSLAGPSTDTQY
v_gene: TRBV6-5; CDR3aa: ASTEQTSNQPQH
v_gene: TRBV21-1; CDR3aa: ASTLSGGAGYNEQF